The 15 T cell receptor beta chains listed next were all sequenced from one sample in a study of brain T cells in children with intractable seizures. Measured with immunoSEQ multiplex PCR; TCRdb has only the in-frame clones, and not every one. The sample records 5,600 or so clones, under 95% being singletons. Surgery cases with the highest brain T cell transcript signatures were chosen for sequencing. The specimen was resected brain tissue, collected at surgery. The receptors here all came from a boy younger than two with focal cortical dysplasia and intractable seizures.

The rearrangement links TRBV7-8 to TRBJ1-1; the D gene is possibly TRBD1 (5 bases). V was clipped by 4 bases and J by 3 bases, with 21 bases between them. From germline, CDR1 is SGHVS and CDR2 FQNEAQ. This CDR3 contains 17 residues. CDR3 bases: TGTGCCAGCAGCTGGACATCCACCAGGGTTACGGACACTGAAGCTTTCTTT. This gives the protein CASSWTSTRVTDTEAFF.

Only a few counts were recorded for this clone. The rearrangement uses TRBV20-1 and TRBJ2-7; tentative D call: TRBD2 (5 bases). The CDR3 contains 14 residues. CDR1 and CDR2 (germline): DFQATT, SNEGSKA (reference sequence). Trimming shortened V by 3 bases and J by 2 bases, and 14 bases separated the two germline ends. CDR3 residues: CSASPQTRAYEQYF. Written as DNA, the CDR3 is TGCAGTGCTAGTCCGCAAACTAGAGCCTACGAGCAGTACTTC.

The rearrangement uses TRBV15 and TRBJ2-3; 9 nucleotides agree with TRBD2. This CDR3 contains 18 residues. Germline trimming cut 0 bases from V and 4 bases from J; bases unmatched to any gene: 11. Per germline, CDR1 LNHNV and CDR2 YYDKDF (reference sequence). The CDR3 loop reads CATSRDLGSGSVADTQYF. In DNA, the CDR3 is TGTGCCACCAGCAGAGATCTAGGTAGCGGGAGCGTAGCAGATACGCAGTATTTT. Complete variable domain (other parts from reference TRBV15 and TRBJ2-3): DAMVIQNPRYQVTQFGKPVTLSCSQTLNHNVMYWYQQKSSQAPKLLFHYYDKDFNNEADTPDNFQSRRPNTSFCFLDIRSPGLGDTAMYLCATSRDLGSGSVADTQYFGPGTRLTVL.

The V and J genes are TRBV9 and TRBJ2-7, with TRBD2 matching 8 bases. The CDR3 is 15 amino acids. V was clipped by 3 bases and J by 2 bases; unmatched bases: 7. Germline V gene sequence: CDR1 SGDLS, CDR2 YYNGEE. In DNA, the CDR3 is TGTGCCAGCAGCGCCCGAGCGGGGGAGACCTACGAGCAGTACTTC. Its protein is CASSARAGETYEQYF.

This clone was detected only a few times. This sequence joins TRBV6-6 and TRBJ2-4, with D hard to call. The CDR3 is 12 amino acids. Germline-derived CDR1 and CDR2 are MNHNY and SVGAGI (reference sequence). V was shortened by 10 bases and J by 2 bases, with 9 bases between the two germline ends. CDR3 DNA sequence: TGTGCCATAGGCAGCCCCAAAAACATTCAGTACTTC. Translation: CAIGSPKNIQYF.

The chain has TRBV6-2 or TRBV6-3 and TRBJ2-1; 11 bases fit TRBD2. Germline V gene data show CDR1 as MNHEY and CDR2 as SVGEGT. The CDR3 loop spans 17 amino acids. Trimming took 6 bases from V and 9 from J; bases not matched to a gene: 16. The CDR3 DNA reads TGTGCCAGCAGCCGTATCCCCTTAGCGGGAGGGTACGGTGAGCAGTTCTTC. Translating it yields CASSRIPLAGGYGEQFF.

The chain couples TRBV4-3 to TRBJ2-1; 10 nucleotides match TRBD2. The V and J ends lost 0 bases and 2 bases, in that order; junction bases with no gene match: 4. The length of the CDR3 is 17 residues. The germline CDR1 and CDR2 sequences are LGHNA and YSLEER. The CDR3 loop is CASSQDPSGSPYNEQFF. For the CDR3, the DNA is TGCGCCAGCAGCCAAGATCCTAGCGGGAGCCCCTACAATGAGCAGTTCTTC.

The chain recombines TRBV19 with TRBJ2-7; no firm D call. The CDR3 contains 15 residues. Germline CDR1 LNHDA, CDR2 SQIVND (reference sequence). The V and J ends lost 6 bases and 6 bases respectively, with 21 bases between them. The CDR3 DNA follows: TGTGCCAGTAGCCTAGTTTATATGGGTTTCGGCGAGCAGTACTTC. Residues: CASSLVYMGFGEQYF.

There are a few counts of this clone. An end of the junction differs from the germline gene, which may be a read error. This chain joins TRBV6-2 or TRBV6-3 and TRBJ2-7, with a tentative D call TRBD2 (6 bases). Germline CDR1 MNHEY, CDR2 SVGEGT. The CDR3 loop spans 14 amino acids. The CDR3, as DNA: TGTGCCAGCAGTTACTCCACTAGCTACTACGGGCAGTACTTC. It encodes CASSYSTSYYGQYF.

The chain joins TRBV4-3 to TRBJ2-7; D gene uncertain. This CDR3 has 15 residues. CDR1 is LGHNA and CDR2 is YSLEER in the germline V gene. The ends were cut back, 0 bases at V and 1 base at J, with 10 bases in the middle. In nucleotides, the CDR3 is TGCGCCAGCAGCCAAGAGAAAGGACCTTCCTACGAGCAGTACTTC. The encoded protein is CASSQEKGPSYEQYF.

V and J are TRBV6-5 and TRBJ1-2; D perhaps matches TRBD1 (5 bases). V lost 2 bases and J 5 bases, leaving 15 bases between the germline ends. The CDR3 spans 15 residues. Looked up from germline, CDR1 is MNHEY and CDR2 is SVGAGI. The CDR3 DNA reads TGTGCCAGCAGTTACCGAACCGGGACCCCTTATGGCTACACCTTC. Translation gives CASSYRTGTPYGYTF.

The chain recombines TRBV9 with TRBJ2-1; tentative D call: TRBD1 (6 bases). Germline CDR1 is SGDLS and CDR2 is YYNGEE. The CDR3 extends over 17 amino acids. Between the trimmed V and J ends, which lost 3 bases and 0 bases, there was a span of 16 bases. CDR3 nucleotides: TGTGCCAGCAGCGAGGAGACAGGCTTCAGCTCCTACAATGAGCAGTTCTTC. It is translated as CASSEETGFSSYNEQFF.

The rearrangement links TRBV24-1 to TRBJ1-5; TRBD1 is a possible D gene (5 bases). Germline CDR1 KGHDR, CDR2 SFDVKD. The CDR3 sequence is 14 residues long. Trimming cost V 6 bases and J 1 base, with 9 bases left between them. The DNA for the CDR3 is TGTGCCACCAGTTCAAGGGACAGCAATCAGCCCCAGCATTTT. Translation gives CATSSRDSNQPQHF.

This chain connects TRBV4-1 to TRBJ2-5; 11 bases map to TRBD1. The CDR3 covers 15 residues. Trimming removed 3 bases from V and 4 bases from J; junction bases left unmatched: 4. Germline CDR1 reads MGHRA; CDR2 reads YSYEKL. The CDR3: CASSQRTGGRETQYF. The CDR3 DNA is TGCGCCAGCAGCCAGCGGACAGGGGGCCGAGAGACCCAGTACTTC.

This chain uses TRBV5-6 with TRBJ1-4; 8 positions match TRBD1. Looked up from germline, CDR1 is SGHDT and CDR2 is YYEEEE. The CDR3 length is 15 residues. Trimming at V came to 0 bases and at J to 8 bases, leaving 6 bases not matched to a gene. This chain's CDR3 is CASSLGQGAREKLFF. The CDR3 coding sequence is TGTGCCAGCAGCTTGGGGCAGGGGGCCAGGGAAAAACTGTTTTTT.